The sequence of this T cell receptor beta chain was determined in a study of cytomegalovirus exposure and HLA in healthy donors. Study information: Among around 170 million T cells, an earlier analysis found roughly 120 million unique TCR beta sequences.

As for this clone: The antigen remains undetermined.

The PCR employed 60 Vbeta primers together with 13 Jbeta primers. Profiled with immunoSEQ multiplex PCR; TCRdb holds only in-frame clones, not every one. The table lists just over 150,000 clones, about 76% of them singletons. Broader study findings: For most subjects, TCR beta sequences were reported to predict HLA-A and HLA-B alleles with accuracy. Later analysis identified a missense DCLRE1C variant that was linked to TCR beta V- and J-gene trimming. Reported performance of the classifier showed diagnosis of cytomegalovirus status with high specificity and sensitivity.

Germline CDR1 and CDR2: PRHDT and FYEKMQ (reference sequence). This CDR3 comprises 15 residues. Trimming shortened V by 3 bases and J by 8 bases, and 16 bases separated the two germline ends. The sample was PBMCs. The chain carries TRBV13 and TRBJ1-4; D is possibly TRBD1 (5 bases). This clonotype was obtained from a female donor in good health and CMV-seronegative. The CDR3 loop is CASSLVNSQGEKLFF. The DNA of the CDR3 is TGTGCCAGCAGCTTGGTCAACTCGCAGGGCGAAAAACTGTTTTTT.